A single sample is the source of the 11 T cell receptor beta chains below, sequenced in a study of glioma-infiltrating T cells. Amplification of TCR alpha and beta CDR3 regions from RNA used iRepertoire nested multiplex PCR. TCRdb called the multiplex PCR reads again in MiXCR, with one record for every CDR3 protein. The sample contains about 94,000 distinct CDR3 sequences, about a quarter of which appear only once. Sample: glioma tissue, nonneoplastic brain tissue, or PBMCs (not recorded which). The receptors stem from a human donor with low-grade glioma or glioblastoma, undergoing nonglioma brain surgery, or in good health (not recorded which).

About this clonotype: One end of the junction does not line up with germline, which may come from a read error. The CDR3 DNA reads TGTGCCAGCAGCGATAGGACAGCTTACATGAACACTGAAGCTTTATTT. Residues: CASSDRTAYMNTEALF. This chain connects TRBV9 to TRBJ1-1, with D tentatively TRBD1 (6 bases). Germline V gene data show CDR1 as SGDLS and CDR2 as YYNGEE. The CDR3 runs 16 residues.

This chain links TRBV5-1 with TRBJ1-1; D is undetermined. CDR1 is SGHRS, CDR2 YFSETQ, per germline. V lost 1 base and J 1 base, leaving 5 bases between the germline ends. The CDR3 consists of 13 residues. This CDR3 reads CASSLWGNTEAFF. The CDR3 region has the DNA TGCGCCAGCAGCTTGTGGGGGAACACTGAAGCTTTCTTT.

This clonotype was seen ten or more times. The chain employs TRBV18 and TRBJ2-1; D is undetermined. The CDR3 spans 12 residues. Trimming took 5 bases from V and 9 from J, leaving 11 bases between them. The germline gives CDR1 KGHSH, CDR2 LQKENI. The DNA for the CDR3 is TGTGCCAGCTCATCGAGGTTTTCTGAGCAGTTCTTC. Translation gives CASSSRFSEQFF.

With respect to this clonotype: This may stem from a read error, because a much larger clone lies one nucleotide away. The chain links TRBV4-3 to TRBJ2-3; 8 nucleotides line up with TRBD2. Germline CDR1 reads LGHNA; CDR2 reads YSLEER. V lost 2 bases and J lost 7; bases outside the gene matches: 11. The CDR3 length is 16 residues. CDR3 coding DNA: TGCGCCAGCAGCCAACAACTAGCGGAGGTAGAGAATACGCAGTATTTT. Its protein is CASSQQLAEVENTQYF.

Points on this clonotype: With a much larger clone just one base away, this may be a read error. This chain uses TRBV20-1 with TRBJ2-7; D is uncertain. V lost 0 bases and J 2 bases, leaving 14 bases between the germline ends. The V gene's germline CDR1 is DFQATT and CDR2 SNEGSKA (reference sequence). CDR3 length equals 15 residues. CDR3 amino acids: CSARDFGHSPYEQYF. CDR3 nucleotides: TGCAGTGCTAGAGATTTCGGTCACAGCCCCTACGAGCAGTACTTC.

Note on this clonotype: This could be a read error, since a much larger clone is one nucleotide away. The chain links TRBV20-1 to TRBJ1-5; D might be TRBD1 (5 bases). The germline V and J ends were trimmed by 1 base and 8 bases, with 12 bases remaining between them. CDR1 and CDR2 (germline): DFQATT, SNEGSKA (reference sequence). The CDR3 has 13 residues. This chain's CDR3 is CSARVGELEPQHF. The CDR3 DNA is TGCAGTGCTAGAGTAGGGGAACTGGAGCCCCAGCATTTT.

The rearrangement uses TRBV6-1 and TRBJ1-1, with TRBD1 matching 8 bases. The CDR3 has 14 amino acids. V was clipped by 6 bases and J by 6 bases; unmatched bases: 9. From germline, CDR1 is MNHNS and CDR2 SASEGT. Written as DNA, the CDR3 is TGTGCCAGCAGAGCCCAGGGGGCGAGCCCTGAAGCTTTCTTT. This codes for CASRAQGASPEAFF.

This clonotype has at least ten counts. The chain links TRBV6-1 to TRBJ2-5; 8 positions agree with TRBD2. The CDR3 has 13 amino acids. Trimming cost V 5 bases and J 5 bases; bases outside gene matches: 4. Germline loops: CDR1 MNHNS, CDR2 SASEGT. CDR3 nucleotide sequence: TGTGCCAGCAGTTCCCGGGGGGGGGAGACCCAGTACTTC. Amino acids: CASSSRGGETQYF.

This clonotype was seen many times. The V gene is TRBV11-2, the J gene TRBJ2-3, with 10 bases matching TRBD1. Germline-derived CDR1 and CDR2 are SGHAT and FQNNGV. The CDR3 has 16 residues. The trim removed 2 bases at V and 5 bases at J, leaving 7 bases unmatched. CDR3 nucleotides: TGTGCCAGCAGCTTAAGGGGACAGGGGTCTGGAGATACGCAGTATTTT. Amino acids: CASSLRGQGSGDTQYF.

Concerning this clonotype: This may come from a read error, since a much larger clone is one base off. V gene TRBV7-2 combines with J gene TRBJ1-2; D ambiguous. CDR3 length equals 14 residues. The germline V and J ends were trimmed by 2 bases and 8 bases, with 15 bases remaining between them. Per the germline V gene, CDR1 is SGHTA and CDR2 is FQGNSA. CDR3 loop: CASSLNLFLGGYTF. The CDR3 DNA sequence: TGTGCCAGCAGCTTAAATCTGTTCCTGGGGGGCTACACCTTC.

This clonotype was seen ten or more times. This rearrangement joins TRBV25-1 to TRBJ1-1, with D maybe TRBD1 (5 bases). Trimming cost V 5 bases and J 1 base, with 11 bases left between them. Germline CDR1 reads MGHDK; CDR2 reads SYGVNS. This CDR3 is 14 amino acids long. CDR3 sequence: CASSSRVWNTEAFF. The CDR3 DNA is TGTGCCAGCAGTTCCAGGGTGTGGAACACTGAAGCTTTCTTT.